This T cell receptor beta chain was sequenced in a study of blood T cell repertoires in COVID-19 (TCRdb year 2020). For the wider study: Samples covering the acute and convalescent phases of COVID-19 were provided by collaborators in the United States, Italy and Spain. The repertoires were made available in a free public database intended to serve as a resource for research on the immune response to SARS-CoV-2. Where HLA class I and class II types were available, the types were taken from metadata supplied by the sample provider, not from assay-based typing. Samples were obtained from the ongoing ImmuneRACE study (first 160 participants) and from roughly 1,300 subjects provided by 6 global collaborators. Sample metadata almost always included a de-identified subject ID, COVID-19 status, age in years and sex. The prospective study material was composed of cDNA or gDNA derived from T cells, B-cell-depleted T cells, or PBMCs. The dataset comprised deeply sampled blood TCRbeta repertoires from subjects exposed to, actively infected with, or recovered from COVID-19. The paper's findings and limits, for the study overall: The amount of clinical and demographic metadata varied by source and participant and was provided uncurated.

TCRbeta CDR3 regions were amplified from genomic DNA by means of the immunoSEQ Assay, a bias-controlled multiplex PCR. In the original analysis: The number of nucleated cells in each sample was estimated from the amplification of reference gene primers within the assay. Sequence reads were collapsed and filtered to measure the absolute abundance of every unique TCRbeta CDR3 rearrangement. Productive Simpson clonality was computed per sample as the square root of Simpson's diversity index over productive rearrangements. The source is immuneACCESS, and TCRdb retained only in-frame sequences with V and J called. Part of the clones is not carried over; for the studies checked, unresolved V genes explain less than half of this, and the remainder is unexplained. From that table come the V and J calls and clone size; the DNA was used to work out D and trimming. The sample table shows roughly 38,000 clones, and roughly 80% are seen once. The leading ten clones occupy more than 4% of the sample.

A note on this clone: There is no known antigen for this receptor. Base qualities are not recorded, but no much larger clone differs from it by a single base.

Each collaborating institution followed its own protocols to collect whole blood in K2EDTA tubes. For TCRbeta analysis, collaborator samples were shipped as frozen whole blood, as isolated PBMCs, or as DNA extracted from either sample type. Material: peripheral blood. The TCR comes from a man aged 45 to 65 with active COVID-19.

The CDR3 region has the sequence CASRLGQGGYGYTF. The DNA is TGTGCCAGCAGATTGGGACAGGGCGGCTATGGCTACACCTTC. Recombination linked TRBV28 to TRBJ1-2; TRBD1 aligns with 9 central bases. CDR1 and CDR2 are drawn from the germline V gene: MDHEN, SYDVKM. The CDR3 runs 14 amino acids, cysteine and phenylalanine included. The entry retains the CDR3 DNA only, 42 bases that are in frame from base 1. V loses 6 bases at its end and J loses 4 bases; junction bases beyond the gene matches: 6.